Sequencing of this T cell receptor beta chain was carried out in a study of OX40 agonist ivuxolimab in advanced cancers. At the level of the study: The patients received agonistic anti-OX40 (CD134) antibody ivuxolimab. A mean age of roughly 60 years, range 23 to 79, was recorded, and about 83% were male.

Patients with autoimmune history or systemic immunosuppression were excluded. V lost 5 bases, J lost 2 bases, and 3 bases stayed unmatched. The CDR3 is made up of 13 amino acids. Germline V gene lookup returns CDR1 MNHNY and CDR2 SVGAGI (reference sequence). Study observations and caveats: Expanded clones tended on average to be more numerous among CD8+ T cells than CD4+.

Comment on this clone: What it binds is unknown.

Using immunoSEQ multiplex PCR, the repertoire was profiled, and TCRdb retains in-frame clones only, with some absent. The sample yields approximately 60,000 clones, about 90% seen once. This receptor was obtained from an adult with an advanced solid tumor such as melanoma, head and neck, liver or kidney cancer. Sequences were derived from CD4+ or CD8+ T cells sorted from blood, sampled in a trial of the OX40 agonist ivuxolimab. The V call is TRBV6-6, the J call TRBJ2-7; 7 bases line up with TRBD2. In DNA, the CDR3 is TGTGCCAGCAGTGTTAGCGGGCCCTACGAGCAGTACTTC. The encoded protein is CASSVSGPYEQYF.